The next 8 T cell receptor beta chains were all read from a single sample in a study of Tregs in tolerant kidney transplant recipients. Clones were read by immunoSEQ multiplex PCR, and TCRdb kept only the in-frame ones, dropping some. Altogether about 100,000 clones are present, 80% to 95% being singletons, with the ten largest covering around 0.45%. Sample: CD4+ T cells from blood, taken before the transplant. Receptors were obtained from a human donor who received a combined kidney and bone marrow transplant.

The CDR3 loop is CASSPVWDRVTEAFF. In nucleotides, the CDR3 is TGTGCCAGCTCACCAGTCTGGGACAGGGTCACTGAAGCTTTCTTT. The chain carries TRBV18 and TRBJ1-1; 9 bases are a match to TRBD1. The length of the CDR3 is 15 residues. The ends lost 2 bases at V and 4 bases at J; junction bases unmatched: 5. Germline V CDR1 and CDR2: KGHSH, LQKENI.

As to this clone: One junction end disagrees with the germline gene, perhaps due to a read error. Other DNA sequences in this specimen translate into the identical CDR3. V usage is TRBV4-1 and J usage is TRBJ1-6; the D gene is possibly TRBD1 (5 bases). Germline values: CDR1 MGHRA, CDR2 YSYEKL. There are 19 residues in the CDR3. For the CDR3, the DNA is TGCGCCAGCAGCCAAGCCACCTCGAGTTACGGGGGTTTTAATTCCCCCCTCCACTTT. This encodes CASSQATSSYGGFNSPLHF.

This chain links TRBV11-3 with TRBJ2-1, with D possibly matching TRBD1 (5 bases). The ends were cut back, 5 bases at V and 10 bases at J, with 9 bases in the middle. This CDR3 has 11 amino acids. The V gene's germline CDR1 is SGHNT and CDR2 YENEEA. As DNA, the CDR3 is TGTGCCAGCAGCCTGGGGCCGGAGCAGTTCTTC. Its translation is CASSLGPEQFF.

J is TRBJ2-5 and V is TRBV28; the match to TRBD1 covers 10 bases. The trim removed 5 bases at V and 5 bases at J, leaving 8 bases unmatched. The germline CDR1 and CDR2 sequences are MDHEN and SYDVKM. The CDR3 runs to 15 residues. The CDR3 loop is CASSLPGTGAETQYF. CDR3 sequence (DNA): TGTGCCAGCAGTCTTCCCGGGACAGGGGCGGAGACCCAGTACTTC.

The chain recombines TRBV6-5 with TRBJ1-4; D gene ambiguous. V shed 8 bases and J shed 0 bases, with 13 bases lying between them. Germline CDR1 is MNHEY and CDR2 is SVGAGI. There are 15 residues in the CDR3. As DNA, the CDR3 is TGTGCCAGCCGGCCACGGGGTGCAACTAATGAAAAACTGTTTTTT. This sequence encodes CASRPRGATNEKLFF.

The CDR3 region is CASSWGSGSQETQYF. The CDR3 DNA is TGTGCCAGCAGCTGGGGTAGCGGGAGCCAAGAGACCCAGTACTTC. The V gene is TRBV11-1, the J gene TRBJ2-5; 9 nucleotides line up with TRBD2. V trimming: 4 bases; J trimming: 1 base; junction bases outside the gene matches: 4. The CDR3 totals 15 residues. The V gene's germline CDR1 is SGHAT and CDR2 FQDESV (reference sequence).

In the case of this clone: The junction departs from germline at one end; a sequencing error may be responsible. The chain carries TRBV2 and TRBJ1-4, with TRBD1 matching 9 bases. This CDR3 is built from 16 residues. The V gene's germline CDR1 is SNHLY and CDR2 FYNNEI. CDR3 region: CASTELGTGLSEKLFF. CDR3 coding DNA: TGTGCCAGCACTGAACTAGGGACAGGGCTTAGTGAAAAACTGTTTTTT.

The chain joins TRBV29-1 to TRBJ1-5; 7 bases match TRBD1. CDR3 length equals 14 residues. The V gene end was trimmed by 6 bases and the J gene end by 0 bases; junction bases not matched to a gene: 5. Germline CDR1 reads SQVTM; CDR2 reads ANQGSEA. The CDR3 here is CSVSQGISNQPQHF. Written as DNA, the CDR3 is TGCAGCGTATCACAGGGGATTAGCAATCAGCCCCAGCATTTT. The whole variable domain, remainder taken from reference TRBV29-1 and TRBJ1-5, is SAVISQKPSRDICQRGTSLTIQCQVDSQVTMMFWYRQQPGQSLTLIATANQGSEATYESGFVIDKFPISRPNLTFSTLTVSNMSPEDSSIYLCSVSQGISNQPQHFGDGTRLSIL.